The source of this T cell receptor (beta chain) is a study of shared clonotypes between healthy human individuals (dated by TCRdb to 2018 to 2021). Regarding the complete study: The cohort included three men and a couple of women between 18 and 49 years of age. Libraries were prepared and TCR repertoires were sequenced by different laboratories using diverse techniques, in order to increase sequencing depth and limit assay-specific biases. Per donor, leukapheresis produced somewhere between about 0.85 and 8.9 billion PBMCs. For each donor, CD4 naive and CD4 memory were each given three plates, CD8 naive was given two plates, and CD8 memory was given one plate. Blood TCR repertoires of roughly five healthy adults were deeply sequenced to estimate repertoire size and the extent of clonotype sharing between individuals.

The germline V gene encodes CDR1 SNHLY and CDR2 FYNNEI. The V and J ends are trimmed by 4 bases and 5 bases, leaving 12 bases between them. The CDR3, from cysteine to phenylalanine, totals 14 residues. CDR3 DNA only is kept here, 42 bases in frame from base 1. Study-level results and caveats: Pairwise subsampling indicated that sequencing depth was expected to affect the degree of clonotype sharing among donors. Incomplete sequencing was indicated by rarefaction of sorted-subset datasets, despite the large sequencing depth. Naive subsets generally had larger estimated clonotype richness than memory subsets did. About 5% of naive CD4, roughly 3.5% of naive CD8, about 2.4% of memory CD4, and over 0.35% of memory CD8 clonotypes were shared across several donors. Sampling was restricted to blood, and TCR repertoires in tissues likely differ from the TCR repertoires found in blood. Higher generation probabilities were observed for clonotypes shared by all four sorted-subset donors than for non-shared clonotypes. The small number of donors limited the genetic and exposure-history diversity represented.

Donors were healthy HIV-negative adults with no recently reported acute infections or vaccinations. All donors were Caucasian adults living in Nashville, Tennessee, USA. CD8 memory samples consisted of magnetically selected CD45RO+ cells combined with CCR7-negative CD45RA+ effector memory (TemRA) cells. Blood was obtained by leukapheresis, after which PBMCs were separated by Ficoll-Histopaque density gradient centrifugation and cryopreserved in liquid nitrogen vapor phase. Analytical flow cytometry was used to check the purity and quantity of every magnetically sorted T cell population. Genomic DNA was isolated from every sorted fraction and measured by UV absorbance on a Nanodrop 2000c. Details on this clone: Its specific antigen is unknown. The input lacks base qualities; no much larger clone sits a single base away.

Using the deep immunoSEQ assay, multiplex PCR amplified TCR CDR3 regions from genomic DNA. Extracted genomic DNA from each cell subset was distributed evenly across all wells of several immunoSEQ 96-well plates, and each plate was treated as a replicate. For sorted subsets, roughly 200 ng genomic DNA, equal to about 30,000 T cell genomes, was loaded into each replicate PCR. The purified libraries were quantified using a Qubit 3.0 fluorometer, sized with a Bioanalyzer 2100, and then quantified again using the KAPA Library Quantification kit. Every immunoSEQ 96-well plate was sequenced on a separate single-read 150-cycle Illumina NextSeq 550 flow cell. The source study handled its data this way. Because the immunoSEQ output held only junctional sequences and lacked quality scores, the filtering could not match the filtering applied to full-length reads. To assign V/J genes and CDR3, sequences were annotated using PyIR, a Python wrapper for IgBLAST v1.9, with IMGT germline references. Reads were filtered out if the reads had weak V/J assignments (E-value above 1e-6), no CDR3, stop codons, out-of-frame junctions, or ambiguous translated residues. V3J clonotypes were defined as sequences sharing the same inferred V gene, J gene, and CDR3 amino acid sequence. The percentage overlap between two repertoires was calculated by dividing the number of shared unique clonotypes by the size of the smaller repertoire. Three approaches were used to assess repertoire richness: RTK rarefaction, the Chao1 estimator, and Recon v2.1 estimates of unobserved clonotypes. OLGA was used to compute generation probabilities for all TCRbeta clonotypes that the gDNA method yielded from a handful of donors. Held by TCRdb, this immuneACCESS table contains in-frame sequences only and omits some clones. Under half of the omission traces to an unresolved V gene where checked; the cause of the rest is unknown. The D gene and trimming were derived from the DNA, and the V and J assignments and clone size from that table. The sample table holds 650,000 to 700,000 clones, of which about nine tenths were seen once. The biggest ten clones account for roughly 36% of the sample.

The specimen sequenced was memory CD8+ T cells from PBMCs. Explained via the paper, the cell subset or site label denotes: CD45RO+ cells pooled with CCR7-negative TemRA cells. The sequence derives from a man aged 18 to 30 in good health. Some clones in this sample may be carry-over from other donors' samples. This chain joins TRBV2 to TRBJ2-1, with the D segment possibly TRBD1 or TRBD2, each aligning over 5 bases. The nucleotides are TGTGCCAGCAGTGGGGACCTGAAAAACAATGAGCAGTTCTTC. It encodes CASSGDLKNNEQFF.